The source of this T cell receptor (beta chain) is a study of control samples from healthy donors and cancer patients (TCRdb year 2020). V is cut back by 3 bases and J by 1 base, with 3 bases in the junction unmatched. From the germline V gene (reference sequence), CDR1 is LNHDA and CDR2 is SQIVND. From the cysteine through the phenylalanine, the CDR3 covers 15 amino acids. Only the CDR3 portion is preserved as DNA: 45 bases, with reading frame beginning at the first base. Libraries were constructed by the immunoSEQ multiplex PCR assay. TCRdb mirrors the immuneACCESS table, restricted to in-frame sequences. Some clones are absent from its copies; in checked studies, under half trace to an unresolved V gene, and the reason for the others is unknown. The sample table lists roughly 150,000 clones, 80% to 95% of them with a count of one. Approximately 0.7% of the sample is taken by the ten largest. This clone was seen a single time. What antigen it recognizes has not been identified. No base quality information exists; no much larger clone differs at one position.

The sequenced sample was blood. The rearranged chain carries TRBV19 and TRBJ2-3, with 8 middle bases fitting TRBD1. The clonotype was recovered from a woman aged 30 to 39 in good health. The CDR3 amino acid sequence is: CASSIQDRGTDTQYF. The DNA is as follows: TGTGCCAGTAGTATCCAGGACAGGGGCACAGATACGCAGTATTTT.